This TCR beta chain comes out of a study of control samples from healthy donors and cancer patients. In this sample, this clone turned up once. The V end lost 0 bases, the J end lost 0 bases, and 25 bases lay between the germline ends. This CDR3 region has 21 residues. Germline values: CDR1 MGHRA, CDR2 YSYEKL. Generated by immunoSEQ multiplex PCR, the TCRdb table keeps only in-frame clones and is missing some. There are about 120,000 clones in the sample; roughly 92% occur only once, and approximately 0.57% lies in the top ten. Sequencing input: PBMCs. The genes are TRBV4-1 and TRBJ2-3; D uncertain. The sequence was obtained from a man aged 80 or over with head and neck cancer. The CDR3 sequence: CASSQDFSSAPFVPSTDTQYF. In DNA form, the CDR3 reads TGCGCCAGCAGCCAAGATTTTTCATCCGCCCCGTTTGTGCCTAGCACAGATACGCAGTATTTT.